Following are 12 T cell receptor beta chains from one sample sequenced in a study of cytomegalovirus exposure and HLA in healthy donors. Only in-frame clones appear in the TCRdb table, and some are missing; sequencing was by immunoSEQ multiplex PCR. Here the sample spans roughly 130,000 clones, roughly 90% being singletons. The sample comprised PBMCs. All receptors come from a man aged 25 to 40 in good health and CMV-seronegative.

DNA for the CDR3: TGTGCCAGCAGCGTAGACGGGACAGGCCCCTACGAGCAGTACTTC. It specifies CASSVDGTGPYEQYF. The V gene is TRBV9, the J gene TRBJ2-7; 8 positions agree with TRBD1. J lost 2 bases, V lost 0 bases, and 4 bases had no gene match. Germline values: CDR1 SGDLS, CDR2 YYNGEE. CDR3 length equals 15 residues.

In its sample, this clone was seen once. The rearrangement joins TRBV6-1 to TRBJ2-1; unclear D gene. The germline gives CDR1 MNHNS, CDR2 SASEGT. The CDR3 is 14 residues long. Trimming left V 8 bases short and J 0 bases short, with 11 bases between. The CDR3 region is CASYDTSSYNEQFF. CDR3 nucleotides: TGTGCCAGCTACGACACGAGCTCCTACAATGAGCAGTTCTTC.

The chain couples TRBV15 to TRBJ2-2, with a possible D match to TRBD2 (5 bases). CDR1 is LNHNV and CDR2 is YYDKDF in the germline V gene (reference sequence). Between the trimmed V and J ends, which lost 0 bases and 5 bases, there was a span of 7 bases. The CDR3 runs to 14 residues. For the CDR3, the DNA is TGTGCCACCAGCAGAGATAGGAGGACCGGGGAGCTGTTTTTT. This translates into CATSRDRRTGELFF.

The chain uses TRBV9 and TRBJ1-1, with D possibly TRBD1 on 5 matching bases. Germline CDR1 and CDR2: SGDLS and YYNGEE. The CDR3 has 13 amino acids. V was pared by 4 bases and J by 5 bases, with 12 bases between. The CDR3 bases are TGTGCCAGCAGCACCCACAGGTCTACTGAAGCTTTCTTT. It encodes CASSTHRSTEAFF.

The CDR3 bases are TGTGCCAGCATGGCTAGCGGGAGGCCACGGGACACCGGGGAGCTGTTTTTT. Translation gives CASMASGRPRDTGELFF. The chain uses TRBV5-4 and TRBJ2-2; 11 nucleotides agree with TRBD2. Germline loops: CDR1 SGHNT, CDR2 YYREEE (reference sequence). The V segment lost 6 bases and the J segment 3 bases; nucleotides outside the gene matches: 10. The CDR3 sequence is 17 residues long. Based on the CDR3 plus reference TRBV5-4 and TRBJ2-2, the full variable domain is ETGVTQSPTHLIKTRGQQVTLRCSSQSGHNTVSWYQQALGQGPQFIFQYYREEENGRGNFPPRFSGLQFPNYSSELNVNALELDDSALYLCASMASGRPRDTGELFFGEGSRLTVL.

CDR3 DNA sequence: TGTGCCAGCAGCACCCGACTAGCGGGGCAAGAGACCCAGTACTTC. Its protein is CASSTRLAGQETQYF. The chain links TRBV11-2 to TRBJ2-5, with TRBD2 identical over 11 bases. Losses at the gene ends were 5 bases for V and 2 bases for J; bases not matched to a gene: 4. This CDR3 is 15 amino acids long. Looked up from germline, CDR1 is SGHAT and CDR2 is FQNNGV.

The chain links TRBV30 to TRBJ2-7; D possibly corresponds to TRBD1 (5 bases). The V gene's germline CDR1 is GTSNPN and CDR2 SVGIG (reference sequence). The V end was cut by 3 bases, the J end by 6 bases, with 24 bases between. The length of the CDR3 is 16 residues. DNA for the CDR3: TGTGCCTGGAGCTGGGGCGACGCGCCCTCGAGGTCCGAGCAGTACTTC. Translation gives CAWSWGDAPSRSEQYF. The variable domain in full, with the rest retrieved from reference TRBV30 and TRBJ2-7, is SQTIHQWPATLVQPVGSPLSLECTVEGTSNPNLYWYRQAAGRGLQLLFYSVGIGQISSEVPQNLSASRPQDRQFILSSKKLLLSDSGFYLCAWSWGDAPSRSEQYFGPGTRLTVT.

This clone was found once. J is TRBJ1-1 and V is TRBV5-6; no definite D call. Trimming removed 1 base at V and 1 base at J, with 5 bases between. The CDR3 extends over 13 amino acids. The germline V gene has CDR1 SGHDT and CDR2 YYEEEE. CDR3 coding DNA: TGTGCCAGCAGCTTGATAGAGAACACTGAAGCTTTCTTT. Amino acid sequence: CASSLIENTEAFF.

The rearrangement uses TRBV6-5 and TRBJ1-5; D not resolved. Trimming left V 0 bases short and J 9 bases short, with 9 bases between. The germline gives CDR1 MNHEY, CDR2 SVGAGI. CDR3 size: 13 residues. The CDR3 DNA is TGTGCCAGCAGTTACTCCCCCGGCGGGCCCCAGCATTTT. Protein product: CASSYSPGGPQHF.

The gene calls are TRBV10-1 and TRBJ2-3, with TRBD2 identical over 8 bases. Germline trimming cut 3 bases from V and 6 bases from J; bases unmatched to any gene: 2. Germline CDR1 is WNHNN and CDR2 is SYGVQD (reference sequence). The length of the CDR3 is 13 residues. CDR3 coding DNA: TGCGCCAGCAGTGAAGCGGGAGCGGATACGCAGTATTTT. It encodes CASSEAGADTQYF.

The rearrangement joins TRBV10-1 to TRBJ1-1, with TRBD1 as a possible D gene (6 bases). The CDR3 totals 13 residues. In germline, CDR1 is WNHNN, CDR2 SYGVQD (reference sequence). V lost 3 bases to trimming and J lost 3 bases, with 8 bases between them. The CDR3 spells CASSDGGHTEAFF. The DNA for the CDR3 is TGCGCCAGCAGTGATGGGGGCCACACTGAAGCTTTCTTT.

The CDR3: CASSYPTSGRGTTTDTQYF. The CDR3 DNA reads as TGTGCCAGCAGCTACCCGACTAGCGGGAGGGGAACTACCACAGATACGCAGTATTTT. The chain recombines TRBV7-6 with TRBJ2-3, with 14 bases matching TRBD2. Germline V gene sequence: CDR1 SGHVS, CDR2 FNYEAQ. The CDR3 has 19 amino acids. The V gene end was trimmed by 4 bases and the J gene end by 2 bases; junction bases not matched to a gene: 11. Supplemented by reference TRBV7-6 and TRBJ2-3, the full variable domain reads GAGVSQSPRYKVTKRGQDVALRCDPISGHVSLYWYRQALGQGPEFLTYFNYEAQQDKSGLPNDRFSAERPEGSISTLTIQRTEQRDSAMYRCASSYPTSGRGTTTDTQYFGPGTRLTVL.